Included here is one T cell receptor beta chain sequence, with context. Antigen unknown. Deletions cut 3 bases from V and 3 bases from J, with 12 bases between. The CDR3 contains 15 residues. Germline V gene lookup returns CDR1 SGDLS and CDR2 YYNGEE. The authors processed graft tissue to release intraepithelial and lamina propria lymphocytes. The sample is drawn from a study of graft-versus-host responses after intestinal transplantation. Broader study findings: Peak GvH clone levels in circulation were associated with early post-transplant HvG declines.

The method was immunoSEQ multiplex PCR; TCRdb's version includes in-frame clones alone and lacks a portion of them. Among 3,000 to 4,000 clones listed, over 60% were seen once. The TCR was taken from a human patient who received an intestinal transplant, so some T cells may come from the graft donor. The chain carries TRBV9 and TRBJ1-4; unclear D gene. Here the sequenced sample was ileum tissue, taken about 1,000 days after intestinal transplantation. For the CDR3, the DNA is TGTGCCAGCAGCGCCGGGGAGGGCTCTAATGAAAAACTGTTTTTT. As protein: CASSAGEGSNEKLFF.